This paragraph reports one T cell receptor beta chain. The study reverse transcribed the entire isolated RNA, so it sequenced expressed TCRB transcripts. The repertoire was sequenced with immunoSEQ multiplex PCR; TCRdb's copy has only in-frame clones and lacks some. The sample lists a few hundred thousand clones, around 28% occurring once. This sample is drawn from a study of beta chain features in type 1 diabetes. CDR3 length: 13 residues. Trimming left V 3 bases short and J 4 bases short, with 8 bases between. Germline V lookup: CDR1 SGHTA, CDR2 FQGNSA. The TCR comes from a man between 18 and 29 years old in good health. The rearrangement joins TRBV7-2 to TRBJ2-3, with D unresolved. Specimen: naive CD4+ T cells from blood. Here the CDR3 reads CASSFSIPDTQYF. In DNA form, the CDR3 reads TGTGCCAGCAGCTTTTCCATTCCAGATACGCAGTATTTT.